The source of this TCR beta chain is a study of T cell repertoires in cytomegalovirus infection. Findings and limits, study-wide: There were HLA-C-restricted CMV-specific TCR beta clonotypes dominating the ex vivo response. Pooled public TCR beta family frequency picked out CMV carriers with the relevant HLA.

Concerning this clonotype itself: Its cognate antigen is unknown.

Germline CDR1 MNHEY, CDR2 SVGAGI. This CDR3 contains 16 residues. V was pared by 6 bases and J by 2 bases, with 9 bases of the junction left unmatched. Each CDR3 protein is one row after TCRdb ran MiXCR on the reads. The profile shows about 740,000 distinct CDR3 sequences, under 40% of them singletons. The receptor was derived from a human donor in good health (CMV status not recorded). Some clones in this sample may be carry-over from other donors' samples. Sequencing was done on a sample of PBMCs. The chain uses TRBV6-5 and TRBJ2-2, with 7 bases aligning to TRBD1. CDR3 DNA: TGTGCCAGCAGACACCGCCGGGACAGTAACACCGGGGAGCTGTTTTTT. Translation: CASRHRRDSNTGELFF.